Listed below are T cell receptor beta chains from one sample, sequenced in a study of cytomegalovirus exposure and HLA in healthy donors. Sequencing used immunoSEQ multiplex PCR; TCRdb keeps in-frame clones, though not all of them. Among approximately 100,000 clones, about two thirds were seen once, and the ten largest hold under 6.5%. The specimen sequenced was PBMCs. The receptors were gathered from a woman between 70 and 85 years old in good health and CMV-seropositive. CDR3s leave out the opening cysteine and the closing phenylalanine or tryptophan. The order of the fields is V gene, J gene, CDR3 protein.

>TRBV5-6|TRBJ1-1
ASSRDSSEAF
>TRBV7-2|TRBJ1-4
ASSRDRGGEKLF
>TRBV6-5|NA
ACSGTGDYEQY
>TRBV19|TRBJ2-7
ASSITPGYEQY
>TRBV7-9|TRBJ1-2
ASSLAQVSYGYT
>TRBV5-8|TRBJ1-1
ASSWGQMNTEAF
>TRBV2|TRBJ1-1
ASTVSTVNTEAF
>TRBV5-1|TRBJ1-1
ASSLTGGPNTEAF
>TRBV7-2|TRBJ2-3
ASSPQGGRSTDTQY
>TRBV5-6|TRBJ1-1
ASSRPGTGNTEAF
>TRBV15|TRBJ2-7
ATSIRQGVAYEQY
>TRBV25-1|TRBJ1-6
ASSESGTGEYNSPLH
>TRBV2|TRBJ2-7
ASSYSGGGEQY
>TRBV5-6|TRBJ1-1
ASSPGSSLRAEAF
>TRBV5-1|TRBJ2-5
ASSLLAGNQETQY
>TRBV25-1|TRBJ2-4
ASSVGGQKNIQY
>TRBV30|TRBJ1-1
AWSVLRTQGGTEAF
>TRBV2|TRBJ2-2
ASSLGLLGAGELF
>TRBV5-6|TRBJ2-2
ASSLGGTGTAGELF
>TRBV19|TRBJ1-1
ASSLGQDGLNTEAF
>TRBV6-5|TRBJ1-2
ASSSRTAYGYT
>TRBV6-1|TRBJ1-1
ASRGTGGAEAF
>TRBV2|TRBJ1-1
ASKGQTDTEAF
>TRBV2|TRBJ2-3
ASSEGVGAPTDTQY
>TRBV10-3|TRBJ2-7
AISEVPSFAEQY
>TRBV9|TRBJ1-3
ASSASTGTMFGNTIY
>TRBV2|TRBJ1-1
ASSERQPPEAF
>TRBV7-2|TRBJ2-5
ASSLMSSGGETQY
>TRBV6-1|TRBJ1-4
ASIARATNEKLF